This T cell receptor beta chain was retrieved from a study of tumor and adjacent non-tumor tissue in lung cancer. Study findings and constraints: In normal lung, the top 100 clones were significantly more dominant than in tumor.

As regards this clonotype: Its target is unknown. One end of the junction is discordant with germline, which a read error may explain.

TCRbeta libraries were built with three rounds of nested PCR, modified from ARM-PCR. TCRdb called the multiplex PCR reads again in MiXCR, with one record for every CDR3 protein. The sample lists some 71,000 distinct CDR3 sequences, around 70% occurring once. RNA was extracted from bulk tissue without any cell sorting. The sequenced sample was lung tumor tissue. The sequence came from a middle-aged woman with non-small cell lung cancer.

CDR3 DNA: TGCCAGCAGCCCTACAGAGGGACTGAAGATCAGTACTTC. Translated, it gives CQQPYRGTEDQYF. The chain couples TRBV11-2 to TRBJ2-7, with D possibly matching TRBD2 (6 bases). The CDR3 consists of 13 residues. Per germline, CDR1 SGHAT and CDR2 FQNNGV.